This is a list of T cell receptor beta chains from one sample in a study of blood T cell repertoires in COVID-19. The table came from immunoSEQ multiplex PCR; TCRdb's copy has only in-frame clones and leaves some out. The table lists a few hundred thousand clones, 75% to 90% of them singletons. Sequenced: peripheral blood. Receptors originate from a woman aged 70-85 years with COVID-19, enrolled during active disease. The CDR3 runs from the conserved cysteine through the conserved F or W. A D gene is named only where the DNA matches it firmly. Not all rows give a size; the values are once, few, many and, for expanded clones, a class.

d_call,j_call,v_call,clone_size,cdr3_aa,cdr3_nt
-,TRBJ1-5,TRBV2,-,CASSELRGGSQPQHF,TGTGCCAGCAGTGAGTTGAGGGGGGGAAGTCAGCCCCAGCATTTT
TRBD2,TRBJ2-2,TRBV5-4,-,CASSRVIAGGITGELFF,TGTGCCAGCAGCAGGGTAATAGCGGGAGGCATCACCGGGGAGCTGTTTTTT
-,TRBJ2-6,TRBV5-1,-,CASSVAGANVLTF,TGCGCCAGCAGCGTAGCTGGGGCCAACGTCCTGACTTTC
-,TRBJ1-1,TRBV18,few,CASSPQEANTEAFF,TGTGCCAGCTCACCACAGGAGGCGAACACTGAAGCTTTCTTT
-,TRBJ1-1,TRBV3-1/TRBV3-2,-,CASSQDYYTEAFF,TGTGCCAGCAGCCAAGACTATTACACTGAAGCTTTCTTT
TRBD2,TRBJ2-5,TRBV29-1,-,CSVDVGGETQYF,TGCAGCGTTGACGTGGGGGGGGAGACCCAGTACTTC
TRBD1,TRBJ1-2,TRBV4-2,-,CASSLTNRGGSYGYTF,TGTGCCAGCAGCCTAACTAACAGGGGTGGTAGCTATGGCTACACCTTC
TRBD1,TRBJ1-1,TRBV5-1,-,CASTGQADTEAFF,TGCGCCAGCACGGGACAGGCAGACACTGAAGCTTTCTTT
-,TRBJ1-5,TRBV6-1,-,CASSERYSGNSNQPQHF,TGTGCCAGCAGTGAGAGGTACAGCGGGAATAGCAATCAGCCCCAGCATTTT
-,TRBJ2-7,TRBV6-2/TRBV6-3,-,CASSRDRFYEQYF,TGTGCCAGCAGCAGAGACAGGTTCTACGAGCAGTACTTC
TRBD1,TRBJ1-2,TRBV19,-,CASSLQGSGYTF,TGTGCCAGTAGTTTACAGGGGAGTGGATACACCTTC
-,TRBJ2-3,TRBV7-2,-,CASSLAHQAQYF,TGTGCCAGCAGCTTAGCGCATCAGGCGCAGTATTTT
-,TRBJ1-2,TRBV3-1/TRBV3-2,-,CASSQTTGPNYGYTF,TGTGCCAGCAGCCAAACGACAGGACCTAACTATGGCTACACCTTC
-,TRBJ1-5,TRBV18,-,CASSPEDSSQPQHF,TGTGCCAGCTCACCCGAAGACAGCTCCCAGCCCCAGCATTTT
-,TRBJ2-2,TRBV6-2/TRBV6-3,-,CASSYELSANTGELFF,TGTGCCAGCAGTTACGAACTCAGCGCGAACACCGGGGAGCTGTTTTTT
-,TRBJ1-5,TRBV27,-,CASSSSLYSNQPQHF,TGTGCCAGCAGTTCGTCACTGTATAGCAATCAGCCCCAGCATTTT
-,TRBJ1-4,TRBV10-2,-,CASSESIYAARNEKLFF,TGCGCCAGCAGTGAGTCGATCTACGCTGCCCGCAATGAAAAACTGTTTTTT
-,TRBJ1-5,TRBV6-5,-,CASSYLDRNQPQHF,TGTGCCAGCAGTTACTTAGACAGAAATCAGCCCCAGCATTTT
TRBD1,TRBJ1-4,TRBV30,-,CAWSPTGEAKLFF,TGTGCCTGGAGTCCTACAGGGGAAGCAAAACTGTTTTTT
TRBD1,TRBJ2-6,TRBV6-4,-,CATQSGQVGSGANVLTF,TGTGCCACACAGTCTGGACAGGTTGGATCTGGGGCCAACGTCCTGACTTTC
-,TRBJ2-2,TRBV28,-,CASSSYSNTGELFF,TGTGCCAGCAGTTCCTACAGCAACACCGGGGAGCTGTTTTTT
TRBD1,TRBJ2-7,TRBV6-2/TRBV6-3,once,CASSYHGTGNEQYF,TGTGCCAGCAGTTACCACGGGACAGGGAACGAGCAGTACTTC
-,TRBJ2-1,TRBV19,once,CASTGSDPYNEQFF,TGTGCCAGTACTGGTAGCGACCCCTACAATGAGCAGTTCTTC
-,TRBJ1-2,TRBV11-2,-,CASSVGGGSGYTF,TGTGCCAGCAGCGTAGGGGGGGGATCTGGCTACACCTTC
TRBD2,TRBJ2-3,TRBV4-2,-,CASSQTGTSGIPDTQYF,TGTGCCAGCAGCCAGACCGGGACTAGCGGGATACCAGATACGCAGTATTTT
-,TRBJ1-1,TRBV19,-,CASRPPGGRLNTEAFF,TGTGCCAGTAGGCCCCCGGGGGGCAGGTTGAACACTGAAGCTTTCTTT
TRBD2,TRBJ2-3,TRBV7-7,-,CASSPGTSYTDTQYF,TGTGCTAGCAGCCCCGGGACTAGCTACACAGATACGCAGTATTTT
-,TRBJ2-5,TRBV5-1,-,CASSPGQRQETQYF,TGCGCCAGCAGCCCCGGACAGCGACAAGAGACCCAGTACTTC
-,TRBJ1-2,TRBV6-5,-,CASSYSMAGPTGYTF,TGTGCCAGCAGTTACTCGATGGCAGGGCCGACTGGCTACACCTTC
-,TRBJ2-1,TRBV3-1/TRBV3-2,-,CASSQLGGVNEQFF,TGTGCCAGCAGCCAGCTGGGGGGAGTGAATGAGCAGTTCTTC
TRBD1,TRBJ2-7,TRBV11-3,-,CASSPSTTGDEQYF,TGTGCCAGCAGCCCCTCAACCACAGGGGACGAGCAGTACTTC
-,TRBJ1-2,TRBV4-2,-,CASTSGRDTFYGYTF,TGTGCCAGCACCTCTGGCCGGGACACGTTCTATGGCTACACCTTC
TRBD1,TRBJ2-7,TRBV3-1/TRBV3-2,once,CASSQGAGGNYEQYF,TGTGCCAGCAGCCAAGGTGCAGGGGGAAACTACGAGCAGTACTTC
-,TRBJ2-6,TRBV5-4,-,CASKPSGGRAGANVLTF,TGTGCCAGCAAACCTTCTGGGGGCAGGGCTGGGGCCAACGTCCTGACTTTC
TRBD2,TRBJ2-5,TRBV19,-,CASSARGDQETQYF,TGTGCCAGTAGTGCCCGGGGGGACCAAGAGACCCAGTACTTC
-,TRBJ2-7,TRBV12-3/TRBV12-4,few,CASSFAGYEQYF,TGTGCCAGCAGTTTTGCCGGCTACGAGCAGTACTTC
-,TRBJ2-1,TRBV14,-,CASSQLMGDSYNEQFF,TGTGCCAGCAGCCAGTTGATGGGAGACTCCTACAATGAGCAGTTCTTC
-,TRBJ1-1,TRBV6-6,-,CASSYGPNTEAFF,TGTGCCAGCAGTTACGGCCCGAACACTGAAGCTTTCTTT
-,TRBJ1-2,TRBV28,-,CASSLRDYGYTF,TGTGCCAGCAGTTTACGGGACTATGGCTACACCTTC
-,TRBJ2-2,TRBV19,-,CASSIVNTGELFF,TGTGCCAGTAGTATAGTAAACACCGGGGAGCTGTTTTTT
TRBD1,TRBJ1-2,TRBV29-1,-,CSVEGTGGLGSYGYTF,TGCAGCGTTGAAGGGACAGGGGGCCTGGGAAGCTATGGCTACACCTTC
TRBD2,TRBJ2-7,TRBV6-2/TRBV6-3,-,CASSSGLGGYEQYF,TGTGCCAGCAGTTCGGGACTAGGGGGCTACGAGCAGTACTTC
-,TRBJ1-2,TRBV5-4,-,CASSIRGAEHGYTF,TGTGCCAGCAGCATACGGGGGGCGGAACATGGCTACACCTTC
TRBD1,TRBJ2-7,TRBV19,-,CASATGTGPLEQYF,TGTGCCAGTGCCACCGGGACAGGGCCCCTCGAGCAGTACTTC
-,TRBJ1-1,TRBV6-6,once,CASSPLGGNTEAFF,TGTGCCAGCAGTCCATTGGGGGGGAACACTGAAGCTTTCTTT
TRBD1,TRBJ1-1,TRBV10-3,-,CATFTGQGNTEAFF,TGTGCCACCTTCACGGGACAGGGGAACACTGAAGCTTTCTTT
TRBD1,TRBJ2-7,TRBV19,-,CASSIVTGGSYEQYF,TGTGCCAGTAGTATAGTAACAGGGGGCAGTTACGAGCAGTACTTC
-,TRBJ2-1,TRBV29-1,-,CSVSRQGTEQFF,TGCAGCGTAAGTCGTCAGGGGACGGAGCAGTTCTTC
TRBD2,TRBJ2-1,TRBV6-5,once,CASSMQGLEVEEQFF,TGTGCCAGCAGTATGCAGGGACTAGAAGTGGAAGAGCAGTTCTTC
-,TRBJ2-1,TRBV5-1,few,CASSLRPGDNEQFF,TGCGCCAGCAGCTTGCGTCCGGGAGACAATGAGCAGTTCTTC
-,TRBJ1-5,TRBV23-1,few,CASSPPHHKWTVGQPQHF,TGCGCCAGCAGTCCGCCCCACCACAAATGGACAGTAGGTCAGCCCCAGCATTTT
TRBD1,TRBJ2-6,TRBV5-1,-,CASSQTGDPGANVLTF,TGCGCCAGCAGCCAGACAGGGGATCCTGGGGCCAACGTCCTGACTTTC
-,TRBJ1-5,TRBV24-1,-,CATSDLRGQPQHF,TGTGCCACCAGTGATTTACGAGGGCAGCCCCAGCATTTT
TRBD1,TRBJ1-4,TRBV3-1/TRBV3-2,-,CASSLGTVLNEKLFF,TGTGCCAGCAGCCTCGGGACAGTTCTCAATGAAAAACTGTTTTTT
TRBD2,TRBJ2-1,TRBV6-2/TRBV6-3,-,CASSYSGLAAYNEQFF,TGTGCCAGCAGTTACTCGGGACTAGCGGCTTACAATGAGCAGTTCTTC
TRBD1,TRBJ1-1,TRBV18,-,CASSPLRTGGDTEAFF,TGTGCCAGCTCACCACTACGGACAGGGGGGGACACTGAAGCTTTCTTT
TRBD1,TRBJ1-6,TRBV10-3,-,CAISAKTGFNSPLHF,TGTGCCATCAGTGCGAAGACAGGGTTTAATTCACCCCTCCACTTT
-,TRBJ2-3,TRBV7-2,-,CASSLGVSRGSFTDTQYF,TGTGCCAGCAGCTTAGGAGTAAGTCGGGGGTCTTTCACAGATACGCAGTATTTT
-,TRBJ2-1,TRBV5-1,-,CASSLTPGYGEQFF,TGCGCCAGCAGCTTGACCCCAGGGTATGGTGAGCAGTTCTTC
-,TRBJ1-1,TRBV15,-,CATSRDGNTEAFF,TGTGCCACCAGCAGAGACGGGAACACTGAAGCTTTCTTT